These 5 T cell receptor beta chains came from one sample sequenced in a study of CD8+ T cells in alopecia areata. RNA extraction was followed by reverse transcription into cDNA, which acted as the sequencing template. TCRdb keeps only in-frame clones here, not all; method: immunoSEQ multiplex PCR. Here the sample spans some 170,000 clones, 59% being singletons. The specimen was CD4+ T cells sorted from blood, collected at week 0. These receptors were collected from a human donor with alopecia areata.

The chain uses TRBV28 and TRBJ2-2; TRBD2 matches at 10 bases. The germline gives CDR1 MDHEN, CDR2 SYDVKM. The CDR3 is 14 residues long. V lost 3 bases to trimming and J lost 6 bases; unmatched junction nucleotides: 1. CDR3 nucleotide sequence: TGTGCCAGCAGTTTCGGACTAGCGGCCGGGGAGCTGTTTTTT. Translating gives CASSFGLAAGELFF.

The V call is TRBV6-1, the J call TRBJ1-5, with D possibly being TRBD1 (5 bases). The CDR3 is 14 residues long. The germline gives CDR1 MNHNS, CDR2 SASEGT. Trimming took 6 bases from V and 6 from J, leaving 15 bases between them. CDR3 nucleotide sequence: TGTGCCAGCAGCTCTTCGGGGGGTCCTCAGCCCCAGCATTTT. This encodes CASSSSGGPQPQHF.

The rearrangement joins TRBV5-1 to TRBJ1-2, with TRBD1 matching over 9 bases. Germline V gene data show CDR1 as SGHRS and CDR2 as YFSETQ. The CDR3 contains 16 residues. V lost 4 bases and J lost 1; bases outside the gene matches: 8. The CDR3 is CASSNSDRGFNYGYTF. The CDR3 DNA is TGCGCCAGCAGCAACTCGGACAGGGGATTTAACTATGGCTACACCTTC. Variable domain in full (rest from reference TRBV5-1 and TRBJ1-2): KAGVTQTPRYLIKTRGQQVTLSCSPISGHRSVSWYQQTPGQGLQFLFEYFSETQRNKGNFPGRFSGRQFSNSRSEMNVSTLELGDSALYLCASSNSDRGFNYGYTFGSGTRLTVV.

The V call is TRBV7-2, the J call TRBJ2-1, with unresolved D. In germline, CDR1 is SGHTA, CDR2 FQGNSA. The length of the CDR3 is 12 residues. The germline V and J ends were trimmed by 7 bases and 8 bases, with 12 bases remaining between them. CDR3 loop: CASNHRVDEQFF. The CDR3 DNA reads as TGTGCCAGCAACCACCGCGTGGATGAGCAGTTCTTC.

The genes are TRBV14 and TRBJ2-3; D might be TRBD2 (6 bases). The V and J ends lost 0 bases and 8 bases respectively, with 12 bases between them. The CDR3 sequence is 14 residues long. Germline loops: CDR1 SGHDN, CDR2 FVKESK. The CDR3 reads CASSQDRGSGTQYF. The DNA of the CDR3 is TGTGCCAGCAGCCAAGATCGGGGGAGCGGTACGCAGTATTTT.